Detailed here is one TCR beta chain. The target antigen is unknown. This specimen comes from a study of T cell responses to AZD1222 COVID-19 vaccine. Findings and limits, study-wide: Repertoires were obtained only post-peak T cell response. The study found vaccine-associated CD4 TCRs spanning spike, dominant at 160-218 and 743-854.

Assay used: immunoSEQ multiplex PCR; TCRdb lists only in-frame clones, some missing. This sample carries around 150,000 clones, approximately 89% of them seen once, and the ten largest clones take 2.2%. Sequencing used peripheral blood, obtained on day 0 of AZD1222 vaccination. This clonotype was sampled from an adult in good health.

The CDR3 sequence: CASSSLATVNQPQHF. Written as DNA, the CDR3 is TGTGCCAGCAGCAGCTTAGCGACAGTTAATCAGCCCCAGCATTTT. The chain is built from TRBV7-8 and TRBJ1-5; the D gene is possibly TRBD1 (5 bases). The germline CDR1 and CDR2 sequences are SGHVS and FQNEAQ. The CDR3 is made up of 15 amino acids. V was trimmed by 5 bases and J by 4 bases, leaving 15 bases between them.